One sample yielded the 22 T cell receptor beta chains listed below, sequenced in a study of beta chain features in type 1 diabetes. Study-level points and caveats: For Type 1 diabetes patients, all four CD4+ subsets carried TCRB CDR3s that were moderately but significantly shorter.

Their antigens remain unidentified. Since all of the isolated RNA was reverse transcribed, expressed TCRB transcripts were what got sequenced. Assay used: immunoSEQ multiplex PCR; TCRdb lists only in-frame clones, some missing. The sample records 300,000 to 450,000 clones, around 13% being singletons. The sample was naive CD4+ T cells from blood. The source of these receptors is a woman aged 18 to 35 with type 1 diabetes.

This clone was seen a handful of times. The genes are TRBV7-2 and TRBJ1-1; TRBD1 might be the D (5 bases). The CDR3 loop spans 15 amino acids. Trimming shortened V by 5 bases and J by 1 base, and 14 bases separated the two germline ends. Germline loops: CDR1 SGHTA, CDR2 FQGNSA. The CDR3 nucleotides read TGTGCCAGCAGCCACAGTGTAGGGGAGAACACTGAAGCTTTCTTT. Translation gives CASSHSVGENTEAFF.

This clone was seen a few times. Other DNA sequences from this sample encode an identical CDR3 as well. V usage is TRBV30 and J usage is TRBJ2-5; D is unclear. V lost 0 bases to trimming and J lost 5 bases, with 4 bases between them. Germline-derived CDR1 and CDR2 are GTSNPN and SVGIG (reference sequence). The CDR3 consists of 11 residues. This CDR3 is CAWSVRETQYF. CDR3 nucleotide sequence: TGTGCCTGGAGTGTACGGGAGACCCAGTACTTC.

The J gene is TRBJ1-5, the V gene TRBV12-5; D perhaps matches TRBD1 (5 bases). Germline values: CDR1 LGHNT, CDR2 FRNRAP. The CDR3 is 13 residues long. The V and J ends lost 1 base and 11 bases respectively, with 12 bases between them. The CDR3 DNA reads TGTGCTAGTGGTTTGGAAGGGACTCAAGCCCAGCATTTT. It is translated as CASGLEGTQAQHF.

This sequence joins TRBV30 and TRBJ2-5; possible D gene TRBD2, 7 bases. This CDR3 spans 13 amino acids. V lost 8 bases, J lost 4 bases, and 17 bases lay in between. From germline, CDR1 is GTSNPN and CDR2 SVGIG (reference sequence). CDR3 sequence: CARGGGWPETQYF. The CDR3 DNA reads as TGTGCCCGAGGGGGGGGTTGGCCAGAGACCCAGTACTTC.

The V gene is TRBV30, the J gene TRBJ2-3; D possibly corresponds to TRBD2 (6 bases). Germline CDR1 GTSNPN, CDR2 SVGIG (reference sequence). CDR3 size: 13 residues. Trimming left V 5 bases short and J 2 bases short, with 11 bases between. The CDR3 region is CAWGRETTDTQYF. CDR3 bases: TGTGCCTGGGGACGGGAGACCACAGATACGCAGTATTTT.

The V and J genes are TRBV10-3 and TRBJ1-2; possible D gene TRBD1, 6 bases. Per the germline V gene, CDR1 is ENHRY and CDR2 is SYGVKD. Trimming left V 4 bases short and J 6 bases short, with 9 bases between. The CDR3 spans 12 residues. CDR3 region: CAISAGDNGYTF. The CDR3 DNA follows: TGTGCCATCAGTGCAGGGGACAATGGCTACACCTTC.

The gene calls are TRBV4-3 and TRBJ2-7; 9 nucleotides agree with TRBD2. The CDR3 loop spans 16 amino acids. The V and J ends lost 1 base and 4 bases, in that order; junction bases with no gene match: 8. Germline V gene data show CDR1 as LGHNA and CDR2 as YSLEER. CDR3 bases: TGCGCCAGCAGCCAAGCGGGTAGCGGGAGCGGATACGAGCAGTACTTC. It is translated as CASSQAGSGSGYEQYF.

The CDR3 coding sequence is TGCGCCAGCAGCTTGTTGGGACTAGCGGGAGGGAGCTCCTACAATGAGCAGTTCTTC. As protein: CASSLLGLAGGSSYNEQFF. This chain connects TRBV5-1 to TRBJ2-1; 16 bases align to TRBD2. This CDR3 contains 19 residues. V was clipped by 1 base and J by 0 bases; unmatched bases: 4. Germline V gene sequence: CDR1 SGHRS, CDR2 YFSETQ.

The chain carries TRBV18 and TRBJ1-6, with 7 nucleotides matching TRBD1. This CDR3 is built from 14 residues. With 6 bases clipped from V and 5 bases from J, the junction kept 4 bases outside the gene matches. The germline gives CDR1 KGHSH, CDR2 LQKENI. The CDR3 is CASSPGTDNSPLHF. The CDR3 nucleotides read TGTGCCAGCTCCCCCGGGACAGATAATTCACCCCTCCACTTT.

There are a few counts of this clone. The chain links TRBV9 to TRBJ1-2; 7 positions match TRBD1. There are 15 residues in the CDR3. The germline CDR1 and CDR2 sequences are SGDLS and YYNGEE. The J segment lost 5 bases and the V segment lost 0 bases, leaving 7 bases of the junction unmatched. Written as DNA, the CDR3 is TGTGCCAGCAGCGTAGAAGGGACAGCAGTTTATGGCTACACCTTC. Protein product: CASSVEGTAVYGYTF.

The genes are TRBV7-2 and TRBJ2-2; possibly TRBD2 for D (7 bases). Trimming took off 0 bases at V and 6 bases at J, with 23 bases between the two ends. CDR3 length equals 19 residues. The V gene's germline CDR1 is SGHTA and CDR2 FQGNSA. CDR3 DNA: TGTGCCAGCAGCTTAGCCATCGGGGGGCAGTCGACCTATCCCGGGGAGCTGTTTTTT. It specifies CASSLAIGGQSTYPGELFF.

The chain is built from TRBV6-5 and TRBJ2-1; D possibly corresponds to TRBD1 (5 bases). Trimming stripped 5 bases from V and 0 bases from J, with 8 bases between. Per the germline V gene, CDR1 is MNHEY and CDR2 is SVGAGI. CDR3 length: 14 amino acids. This CDR3 is CASSRQHSYNEQFF. The DNA of the CDR3 is TGTGCCAGCAGTCGACAGCACTCCTACAATGAGCAGTTCTTC.

The chain couples TRBV25-1 to TRBJ1-1; 9 bases align to TRBD1. The CDR3 has 15 amino acids. Germline-derived CDR1 and CDR2 are MGHDK and SYGVNS. The ends lost 2 bases at V and 3 bases at J; junction bases unmatched: 4. In nucleotides, the CDR3 is TGTGCCAGCAGTGAAGGGACAGGGTCGGACACTGAAGCTTTCTTT. Translating gives CASSEGTGSDTEAFF.

The chain has TRBV10-3 and TRBJ2-4, with 7 bases matching TRBD1. V shed 7 bases, J shed 5 bases, and the junction held 5 bases outside the gene matches. CDR1 is ENHRY, CDR2 SYGVKD, per germline. There are 13 residues in the CDR3. CDR3 nucleotide sequence: TGTGCCATCAAGGGGCAGGGGGAAAACATTCAGTACTTC. This translates into CAIKGQGENIQYF.

The chain couples TRBV5-1 to TRBJ2-2; 13 bases match TRBD2. The CDR3 has 16 residues. Germline values: CDR1 SGHRS, CDR2 YFSETQ. Trimming cost V 4 bases and J 6 bases; bases outside gene matches: 6. The DNA for the CDR3 is TGCGCCAGCAGCCCGAGACTAGCGGGAGGTTCCGGGGAGCTGTTTTTT. Protein sequence: CASSPRLAGGSGELFF. The entire variable domain, with the rest obtained from reference TRBV5-1 and TRBJ2-2, is as follows: KAGVTQTPRYLIKTRGQQVTLSCSPISGHRSVSWYQQTPGQGLQFLFEYFSETQRNKGNFPGRFSGRQFSNSRSEMNVSTLELGDSALYLCASSPRLAGGSGELFFGEGSRLTVL.

This clone was found once. This specimen includes other DNA sequences encoding the same CDR3. The V and J genes are TRBV28 and TRBJ2-3; no reliable D call. CDR1 and CDR2 from the germline V gene are MDHEN and SYDVKM. Trimming removed 6 bases at V and 0 bases at J, with 4 bases between. CDR3 length: 12 residues. This chain's CDR3 is CASSLSTDTQYF. The CDR3, as DNA: TGTGCCAGCAGCTTGAGCACAGATACGCAGTATTTT.

The chain uses TRBV11-2 and TRBJ2-2; D is unresolved. CDR1 and CDR2 from the germline V gene are SGHAT and FQNNGV. Trimming pared 1 base from V and 8 bases from J, leaving 8 bases between. The CDR3 extends over 13 amino acids. CDR3 residues: CASSLVASGELFF. CDR3 DNA sequence: TGTGCCAGCAGCTTAGTGGCTTCGGGGGAGCTGTTTTTT.

Here the CDR3 DNA reads TGTGCCAGCAAGCGGACGGACCCCTACGAGCAGTACTTC. It specifies CASKRTDPYEQYF. This sequence joins TRBV2 and TRBJ2-7; tentatively, D is TRBD2 (5 bases). Trimming stripped 7 bases from V and 2 bases from J, with 12 bases between. This CDR3 region has 13 residues. From germline, CDR1 is SNHLY and CDR2 FYNNEI.

The chain joins TRBV5-1 to TRBJ2-1, with D possibly TRBD1 on 6 matching bases. V lost 4 bases to trimming and J lost 6 bases, with 11 bases between them. Germline V lookup: CDR1 SGHRS, CDR2 YFSETQ. This CDR3 has 13 amino acids. This chain's CDR3 is CASSNRAGNEQFF. CDR3 DNA sequence: TGCGCCAGCAGCAACAGGGCCGGCAATGAGCAGTTCTTC.

The genes are TRBV18 and TRBJ1-2; 7 nucleotides line up with TRBD1. This CDR3 region has 14 residues. The V gene end was trimmed by 3 bases and the J gene end by 6 bases; junction bases not matched to a gene: 7. CDR1 and CDR2 from the germline V gene are KGHSH and LQKENI. DNA of the CDR3: TGTGCCAGCTCACCGACAGGGAAAGGGGATGGCTACACCTTC. Translated: CASSPTGKGDGYTF. The full variable domain, completed using reference TRBV18 and TRBJ1-2, is NAGVMQNPRHLVRRRGQEARLRCSPMKGHSHVYWYRQLPEEGLKFMVYLQKENIIDESGMPKERFSAEFPKEGPSILRIQQVVRGDSAAYFCASSPTGKGDGYTFGSGTRLTVV.

The J gene is TRBJ2-1, the V gene TRBV7-2; 10 positions match TRBD2. The CDR3 has 14 residues. V lost 5 bases to trimming and J lost 13 bases; unmatched junction nucleotides: 11. CDR1 and CDR2 (germline): SGHTA, FQGNSA. The CDR3 nucleotides read TGTGCCAGCAGCCTACACCTACTAGCGGGAAAACAGTTCTTC. It specifies CASSLHLLAGKQFF.

This clone was detected only a few times. The V and J genes are TRBV4-3 and TRBJ1-2; 7 bases are a match to TRBD1. Per germline, CDR1 LGHNA and CDR2 YSLEER. The ends lost 2 bases at V and 4 bases at J; junction bases unmatched: 7. The CDR3 covers 15 residues. The CDR3 loop reads CASSQSGQPSYGYTF. CDR3 bases: TGCGCCAGCAGCCAATCGGGACAGCCATCCTATGGCTACACCTTC.